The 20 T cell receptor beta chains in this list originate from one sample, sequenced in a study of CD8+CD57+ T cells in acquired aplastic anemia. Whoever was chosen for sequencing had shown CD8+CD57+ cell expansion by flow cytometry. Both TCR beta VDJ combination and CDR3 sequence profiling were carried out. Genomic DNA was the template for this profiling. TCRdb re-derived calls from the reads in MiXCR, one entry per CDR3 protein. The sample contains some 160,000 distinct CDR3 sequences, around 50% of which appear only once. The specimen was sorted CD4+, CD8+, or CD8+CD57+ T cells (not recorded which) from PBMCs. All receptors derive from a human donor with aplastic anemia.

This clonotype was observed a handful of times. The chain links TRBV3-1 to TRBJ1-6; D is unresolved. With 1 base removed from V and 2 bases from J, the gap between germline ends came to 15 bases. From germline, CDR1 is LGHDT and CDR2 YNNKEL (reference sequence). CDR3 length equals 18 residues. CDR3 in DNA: TGTGCCAGCAGCCAAGGACATTTGGAGACAACCTATAATTCACCCCTCCACTTT. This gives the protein CASSQGHLETTYNSPLHF.

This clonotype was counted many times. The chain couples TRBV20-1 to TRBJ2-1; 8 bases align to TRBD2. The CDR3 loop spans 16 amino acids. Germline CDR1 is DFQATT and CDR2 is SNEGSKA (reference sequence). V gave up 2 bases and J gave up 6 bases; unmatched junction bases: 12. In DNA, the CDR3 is TGCAGTGCTAGAAGGTCAGCGGGAGTCGAATTCAATGAGCAGTTCTTC. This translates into CSARRSAGVEFNEQFF.

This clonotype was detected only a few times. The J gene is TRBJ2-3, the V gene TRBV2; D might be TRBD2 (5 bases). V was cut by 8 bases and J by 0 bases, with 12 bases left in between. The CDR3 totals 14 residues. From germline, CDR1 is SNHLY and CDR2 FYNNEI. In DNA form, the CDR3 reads TGTGCCAGCGAGGGCGGAACTAGCACAGATACGCAGTATTTT. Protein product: CASEGGTSTDTQYF. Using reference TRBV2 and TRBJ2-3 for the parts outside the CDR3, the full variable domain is EPEVTQTPSHQVTQMGQEVILRCVPISNHLYFYWYRQILGQKVEFLVSFYNNEISEKSEIFDDQFSVERPDGSNFTLKIRSTKLEDSAMYFCASEGGTSTDTQYFGPGTRLTVL.

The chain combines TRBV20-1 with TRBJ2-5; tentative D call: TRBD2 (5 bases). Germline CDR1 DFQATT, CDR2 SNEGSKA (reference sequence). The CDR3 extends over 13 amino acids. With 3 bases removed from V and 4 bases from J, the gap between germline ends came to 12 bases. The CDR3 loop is CSARAASGETQYF. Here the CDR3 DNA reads TGCAGTGCTAGGGCAGCGAGCGGAGAGACCCAGTACTTC.

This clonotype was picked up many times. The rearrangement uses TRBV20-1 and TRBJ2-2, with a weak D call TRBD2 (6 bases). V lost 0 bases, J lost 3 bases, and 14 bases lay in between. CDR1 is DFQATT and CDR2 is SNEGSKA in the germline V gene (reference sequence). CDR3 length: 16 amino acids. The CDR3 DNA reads TGCAGTGCTAGAGATGGGGGGAGTCGGTACACCGGGGAGCTGTTTTTT. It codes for CSARDGGSRYTGELFF.

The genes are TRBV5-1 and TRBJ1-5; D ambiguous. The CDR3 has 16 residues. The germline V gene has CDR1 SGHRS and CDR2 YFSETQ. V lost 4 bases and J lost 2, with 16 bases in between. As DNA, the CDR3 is TGCGCCAGCAGCACCGGCCATGGGGATGGCAATCAGCCCCAGCATTTT. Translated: CASSTGHGDGNQPQHF. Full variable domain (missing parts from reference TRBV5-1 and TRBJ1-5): KAGVTQTPRYLIKTRGQQVTLSCSPISGHRSVSWYQQTPGQGLQFLFEYFSETQRNKGNFPGRFSGRQFSNSRSEMNVSTLELGDSALYLCASSTGHGDGNQPQHFGDGTRLSIL.

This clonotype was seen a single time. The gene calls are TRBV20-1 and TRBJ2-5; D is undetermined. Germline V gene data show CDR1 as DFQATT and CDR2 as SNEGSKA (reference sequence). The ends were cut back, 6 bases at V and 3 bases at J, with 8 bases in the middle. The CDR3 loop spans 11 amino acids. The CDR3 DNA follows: TGCAGTGCCGTTAGGGAAGAGACCCAGTACTTC. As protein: CSAVREETQYF.

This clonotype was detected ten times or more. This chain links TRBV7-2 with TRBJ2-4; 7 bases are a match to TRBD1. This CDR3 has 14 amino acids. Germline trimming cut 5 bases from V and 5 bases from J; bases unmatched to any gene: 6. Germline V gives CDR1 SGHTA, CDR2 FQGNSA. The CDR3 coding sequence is TGTGCCAGCAGCCGGGCCGGGACAGAAAACATTCAGTACTTC. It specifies CASSRAGTENIQYF. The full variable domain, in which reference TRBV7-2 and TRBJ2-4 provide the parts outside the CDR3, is GAGVSQSPSNKVTEKGKDVELRCDPISGHTALYWYRQSLGQGLEFLIYFQGNSAPDKSGLPSDRFSAERTGGSVSTLTIQRTQQEDSAVYLCASSRAGTENIQYFGAGTRLSVL.

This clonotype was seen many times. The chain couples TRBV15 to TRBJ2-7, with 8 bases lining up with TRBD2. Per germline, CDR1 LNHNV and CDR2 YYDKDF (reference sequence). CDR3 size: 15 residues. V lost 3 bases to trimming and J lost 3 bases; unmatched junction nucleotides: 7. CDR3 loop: CATSRDSGRDYEQYF. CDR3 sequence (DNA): TGTGCCACCAGCAGGGACTCCGGGAGGGACTACGAGCAGTACTTC.

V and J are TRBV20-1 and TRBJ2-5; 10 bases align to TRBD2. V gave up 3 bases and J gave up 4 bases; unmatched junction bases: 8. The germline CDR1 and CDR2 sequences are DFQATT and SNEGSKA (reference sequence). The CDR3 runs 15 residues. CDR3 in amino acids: CSASPLAGLSETQYF. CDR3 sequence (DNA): TGCAGTGCTAGTCCACTAGCGGGGTTATCAGAGACCCAGTACTTC.

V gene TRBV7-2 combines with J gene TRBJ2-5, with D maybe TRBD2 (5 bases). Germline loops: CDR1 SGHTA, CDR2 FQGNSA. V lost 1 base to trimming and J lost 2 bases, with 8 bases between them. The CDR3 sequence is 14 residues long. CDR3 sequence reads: CASSLGLRQETQYF. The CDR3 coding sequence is TGTGCCAGCAGCTTAGGACTACGGCAAGAGACCCAGTACTTC.

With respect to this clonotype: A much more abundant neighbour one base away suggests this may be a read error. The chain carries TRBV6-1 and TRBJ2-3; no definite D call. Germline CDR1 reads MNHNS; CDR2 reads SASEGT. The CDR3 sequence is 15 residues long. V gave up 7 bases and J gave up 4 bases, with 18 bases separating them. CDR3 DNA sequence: TGTGCCAGCATCGCCCCCTCTGTGGTGGCAGATACGCAGTATTTT. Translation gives CASIAPSVVADTQYF.

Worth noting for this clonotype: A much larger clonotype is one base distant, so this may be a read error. The CDR3 nucleotides read TGTGCCTGCAGTGGGGGACCGTCGAGCTCCTACGAGCAGTACTTC. Its translation: CACSGGPSSSYEQYF. This chain connects TRBV6-1 to TRBJ2-7; either TRBD1 or TRBD2 may fit D (5 bases each). The CDR3 spans 15 residues. Germline V gene lookup returns CDR1 MNHNS and CDR2 SASEGT.

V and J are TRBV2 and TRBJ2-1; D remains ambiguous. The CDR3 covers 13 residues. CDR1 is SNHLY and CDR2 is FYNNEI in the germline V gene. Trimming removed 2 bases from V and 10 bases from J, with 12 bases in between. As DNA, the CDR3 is TGTGCCAGCAGTGAACCGAAACACGGCGAGCAGTTCTTC. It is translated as CASSEPKHGEQFF.

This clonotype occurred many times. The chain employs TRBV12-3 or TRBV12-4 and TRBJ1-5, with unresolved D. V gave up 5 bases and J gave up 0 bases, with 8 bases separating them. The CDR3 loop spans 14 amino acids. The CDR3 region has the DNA TGTGCCAGCAGTGGGTTGAATAGCAATCAGCCCCAGCATTTT. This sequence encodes CASSGLNSNQPQHF.

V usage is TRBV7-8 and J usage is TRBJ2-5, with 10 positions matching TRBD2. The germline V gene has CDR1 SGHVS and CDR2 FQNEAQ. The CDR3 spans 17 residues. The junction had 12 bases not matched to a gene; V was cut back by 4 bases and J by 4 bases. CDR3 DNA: TGTGCCAGCAGCTACCTGACGCTAGCGGGAGAGGGAGAGACCCAGTACTTC. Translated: CASSYLTLAGEGETQYF.

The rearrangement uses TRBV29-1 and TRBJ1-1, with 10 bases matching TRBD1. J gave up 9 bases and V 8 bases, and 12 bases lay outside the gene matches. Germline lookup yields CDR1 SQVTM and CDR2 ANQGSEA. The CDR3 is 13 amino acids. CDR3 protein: CSIQGPTGGQAFF. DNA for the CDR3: TGCAGCATACAGGGACCGACAGGGGGCCAAGCTTTCTTT.

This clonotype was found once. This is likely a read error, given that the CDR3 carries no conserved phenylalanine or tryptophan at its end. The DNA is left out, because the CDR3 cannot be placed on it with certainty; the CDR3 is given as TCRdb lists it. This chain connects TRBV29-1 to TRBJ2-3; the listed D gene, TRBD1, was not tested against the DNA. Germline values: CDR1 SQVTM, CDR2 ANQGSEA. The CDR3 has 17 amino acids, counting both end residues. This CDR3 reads CSVEDPRGAGNTDTQYL.

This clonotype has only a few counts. The CDR3 DNA reads as TGTGCCAGCAGTGGAGCGGGGGGCGGCGTGAACACTGAAGCTTTCTTT. It is translated as CASSGAGGGVNTEAFF. The chain recombines TRBV12-3 or TRBV12-4 with TRBJ1-1, with D maybe TRBD1 (6 bases). The CDR3 has 16 amino acids. Trimming pared 5 bases from V and 0 bases from J, leaving 16 bases between.

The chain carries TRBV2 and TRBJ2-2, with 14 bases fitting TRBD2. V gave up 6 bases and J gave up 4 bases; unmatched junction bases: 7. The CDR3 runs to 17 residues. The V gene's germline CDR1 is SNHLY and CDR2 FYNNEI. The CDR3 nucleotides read TGTGCCAGCAGGCCGGGACTAGCGGGGGAGTCCACCGGGGAGCTGTTTTTT. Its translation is CASRPGLAGESTGELFF.